This T cell receptor beta chain was sequenced during a study of T cell changes during pregnancy in multiple sclerosis. V was cut by 7 bases and J by 5 bases, with 11 bases left in between. The CDR3 is made up of 12 amino acids. In germline, CDR1 is SEHNR, CDR2 FQNEAQ (reference sequence). Method: immunoSEQ multiplex PCR; TCRdb's copy keeps in-frame clones and lacks some. The data contain around 35,000 clones, almost 95% of them seen just once; the ten biggest clones take up 1.2%. The source material was PBMCs (not recorded whether the cells were cultured). The V call is TRBV7-9, the J call TRBJ1-1; possible D gene TRBD1, 5 bases. The source is a female donor with multiple sclerosis, enrolled in a pregnancy study. CDR3 coding DNA: TGTGCCAGCACCTCTTGGGGGACTGAAGCTTTCTTT. Encoded protein: CASTSWGTEAFF.